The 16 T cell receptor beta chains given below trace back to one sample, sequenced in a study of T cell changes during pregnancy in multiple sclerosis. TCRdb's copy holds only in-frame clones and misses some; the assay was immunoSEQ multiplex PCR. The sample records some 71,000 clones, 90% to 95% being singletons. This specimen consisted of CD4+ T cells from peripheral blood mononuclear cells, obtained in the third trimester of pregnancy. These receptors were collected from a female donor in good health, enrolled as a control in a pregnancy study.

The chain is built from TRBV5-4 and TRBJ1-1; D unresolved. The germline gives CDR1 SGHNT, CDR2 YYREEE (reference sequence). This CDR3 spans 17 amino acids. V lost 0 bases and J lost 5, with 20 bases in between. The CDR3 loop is CASSLGTTVEHRTEAFF. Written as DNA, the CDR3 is TGTGCCAGCAGCTTGGGTACGACTGTTGAACATCGAACTGAAGCTTTCTTT.

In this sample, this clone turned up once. The CDR3: CASSQDGSGGASEQFF. CDR3 DNA sequence: TGCGCCAGCAGCCAAGATGGTAGCGGGGGGGCGAGTGAGCAGTTCTTC. The chain is built from TRBV4-3 and TRBJ2-1, with 11 positions matching TRBD2. The CDR3 contains 16 residues. Looked up from germline, CDR1 is LGHNA and CDR2 is YSLEER. V was pared by 0 bases and J by 9 bases, with 7 bases of the junction left unmatched.

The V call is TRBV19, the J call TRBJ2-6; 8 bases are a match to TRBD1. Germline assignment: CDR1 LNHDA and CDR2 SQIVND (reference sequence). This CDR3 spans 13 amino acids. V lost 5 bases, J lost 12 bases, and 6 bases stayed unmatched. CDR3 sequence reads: CASSPGGFPVLTF. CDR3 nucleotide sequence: TGTGCCAGTAGTCCAGGGGGCTTCCCCGTCCTGACTTTC.

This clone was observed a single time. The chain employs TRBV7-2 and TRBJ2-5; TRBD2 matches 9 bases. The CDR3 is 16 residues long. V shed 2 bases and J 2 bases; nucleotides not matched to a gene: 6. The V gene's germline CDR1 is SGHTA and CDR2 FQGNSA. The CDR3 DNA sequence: TGTGCCAGCAGCTTACTAGCGGGGTTTCCACAAGAGACCCAGTACTTC. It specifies CASSLLAGFPQETQYF.

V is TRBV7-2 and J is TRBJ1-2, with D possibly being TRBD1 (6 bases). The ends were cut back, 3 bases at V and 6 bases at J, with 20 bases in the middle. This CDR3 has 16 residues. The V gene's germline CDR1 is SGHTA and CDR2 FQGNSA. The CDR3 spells CASSFFRTQQGNGYTF. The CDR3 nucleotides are TGTGCCAGCAGCTTCTTCAGAACGCAACAGGGTAATGGCTACACCTTC.

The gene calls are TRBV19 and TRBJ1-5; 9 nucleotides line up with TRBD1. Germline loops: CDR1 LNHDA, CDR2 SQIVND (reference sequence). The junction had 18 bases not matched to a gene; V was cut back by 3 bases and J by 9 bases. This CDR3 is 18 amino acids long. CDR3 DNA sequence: TGTGCCAGTAGTATCGACCAACCGGGACAGGGAATATTTTGGCCCCAGCATTTT. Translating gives CASSIDQPGQGIFWPQHF.

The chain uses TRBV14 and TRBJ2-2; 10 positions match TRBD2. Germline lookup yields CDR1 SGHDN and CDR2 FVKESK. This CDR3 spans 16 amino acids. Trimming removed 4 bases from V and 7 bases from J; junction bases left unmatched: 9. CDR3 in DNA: TGTGCCAGCAGCCTCCTAGCGGGGGTCACCAACGGGGAGCTGTTTTTT. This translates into CASSLLAGVTNGELFF.

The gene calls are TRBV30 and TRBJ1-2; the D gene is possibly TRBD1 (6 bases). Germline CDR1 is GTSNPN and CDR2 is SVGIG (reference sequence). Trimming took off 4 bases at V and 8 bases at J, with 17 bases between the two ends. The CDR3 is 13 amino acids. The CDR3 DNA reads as TGTGCCTGGAAAAAGACAGGCATATTAGGCTACACCTTC. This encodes CAWKKTGILGYTF. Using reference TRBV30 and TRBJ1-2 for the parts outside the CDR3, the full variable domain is SQTIHQWPATLVQPVGSPLSLECTVEGTSNPNLYWYRQAAGRGLQLLFYSVGIGQISSEVPQNLSASRPQDRQFILSSKKLLLSDSGFYLCAWKKTGILGYTFGSGTRLTVV.

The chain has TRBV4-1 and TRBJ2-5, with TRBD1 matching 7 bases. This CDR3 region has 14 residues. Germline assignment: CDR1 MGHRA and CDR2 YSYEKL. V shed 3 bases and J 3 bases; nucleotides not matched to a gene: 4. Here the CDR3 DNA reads TGCGCCAGCAGCCAGCGACAGGGTGAAGAGACCCAGTACTTC. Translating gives CASSQRQGEETQYF.

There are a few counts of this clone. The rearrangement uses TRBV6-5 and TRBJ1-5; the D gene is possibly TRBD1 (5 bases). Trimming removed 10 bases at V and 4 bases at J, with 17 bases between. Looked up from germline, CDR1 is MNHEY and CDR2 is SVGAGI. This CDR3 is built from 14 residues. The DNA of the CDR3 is TGTGCCACTACTCCCTCCGGGGGGAATCAGCCCCAGCATTTT. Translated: CATTPSGGNQPQHF.

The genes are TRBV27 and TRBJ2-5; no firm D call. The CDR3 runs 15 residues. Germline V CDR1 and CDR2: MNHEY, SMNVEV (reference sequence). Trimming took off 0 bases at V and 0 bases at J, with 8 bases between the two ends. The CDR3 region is CASSLSYSDQETQYF. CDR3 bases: TGTGCCAGCAGTTTATCCTACAGTGACCAAGAGACCCAGTACTTC.

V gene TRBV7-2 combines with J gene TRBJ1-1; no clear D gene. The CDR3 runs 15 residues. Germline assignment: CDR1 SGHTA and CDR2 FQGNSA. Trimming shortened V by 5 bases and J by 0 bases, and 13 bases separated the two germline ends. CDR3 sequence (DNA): TGTGCCAGCAGCGCCGCCGAGGGCCTGAACACTGAAGCTTTCTTT. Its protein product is CASSAAEGLNTEAFF.

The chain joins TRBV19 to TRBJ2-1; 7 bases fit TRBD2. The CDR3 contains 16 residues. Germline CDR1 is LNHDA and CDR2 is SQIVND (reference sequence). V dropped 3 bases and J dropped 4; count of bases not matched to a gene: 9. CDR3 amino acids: CASSIESGEVYNEQFF. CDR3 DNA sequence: TGTGCCAGTAGTATCGAGAGCGGGGAGGTATACAATGAGCAGTTCTTC.

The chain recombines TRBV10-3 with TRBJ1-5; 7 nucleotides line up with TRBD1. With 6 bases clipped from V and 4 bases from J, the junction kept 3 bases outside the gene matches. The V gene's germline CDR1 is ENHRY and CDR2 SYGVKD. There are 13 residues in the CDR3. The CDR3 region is CAIRGTENQPQHF. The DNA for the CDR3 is TGTGCCATCAGGGGGACAGAGAATCAGCCCCAGCATTTT.

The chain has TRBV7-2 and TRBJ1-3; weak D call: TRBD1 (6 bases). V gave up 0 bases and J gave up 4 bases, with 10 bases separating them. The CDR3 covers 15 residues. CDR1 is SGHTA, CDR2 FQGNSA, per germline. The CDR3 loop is CASSLAPGQGNTIYF. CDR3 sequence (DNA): TGTGCCAGCAGCTTAGCCCCTGGACAGGGAAACACCATATATTTT.

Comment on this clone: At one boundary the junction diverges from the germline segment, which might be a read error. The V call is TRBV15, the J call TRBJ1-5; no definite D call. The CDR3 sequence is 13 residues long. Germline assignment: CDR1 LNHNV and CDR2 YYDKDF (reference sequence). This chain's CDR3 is CATSRDSRSPQHF. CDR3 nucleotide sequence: TGTGCCACCAGCCGAGATTCCCGGAGCCCCCAGCATTTT.